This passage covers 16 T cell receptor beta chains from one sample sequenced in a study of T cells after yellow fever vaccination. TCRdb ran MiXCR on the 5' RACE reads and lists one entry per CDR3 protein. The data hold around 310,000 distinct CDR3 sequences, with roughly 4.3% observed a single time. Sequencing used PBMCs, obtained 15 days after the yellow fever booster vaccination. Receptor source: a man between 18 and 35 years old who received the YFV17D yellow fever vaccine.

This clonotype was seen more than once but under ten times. CDR3 DNA sequence: TGTGCCAGCAGTCCGCAGGGAGAGCGGGGGAGCACAGATACGCAGTATTTT. It encodes CASSPQGERGSTDTQYF. The rearrangement joins TRBV27 to TRBJ2-3, with 8 bases fitting TRBD2. CDR1 is MNHEY, CDR2 SMNVEV, per germline (reference sequence). The V gene end was trimmed by 5 bases and the J gene end by 0 bases; junction bases not matched to a gene: 10. This CDR3 comprises 17 residues.

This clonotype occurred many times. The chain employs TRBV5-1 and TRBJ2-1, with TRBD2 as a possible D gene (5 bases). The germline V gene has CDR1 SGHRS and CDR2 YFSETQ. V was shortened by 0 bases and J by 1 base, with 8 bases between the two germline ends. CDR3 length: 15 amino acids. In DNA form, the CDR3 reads TGCGCCAGCAGCTTGGTACGGACTTCCTACAATGAGCAGTTCTTC. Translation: CASSLVRTSYNEQFF.

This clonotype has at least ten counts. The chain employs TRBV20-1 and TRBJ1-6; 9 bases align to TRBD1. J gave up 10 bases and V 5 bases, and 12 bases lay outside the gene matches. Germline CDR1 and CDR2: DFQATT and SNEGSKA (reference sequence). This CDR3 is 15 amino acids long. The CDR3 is CSAGPGQGEYSPLHF. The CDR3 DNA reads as TGCAGTGCTGGTCCGGGACAGGGTGAATACTCACCCCTCCACTTT.

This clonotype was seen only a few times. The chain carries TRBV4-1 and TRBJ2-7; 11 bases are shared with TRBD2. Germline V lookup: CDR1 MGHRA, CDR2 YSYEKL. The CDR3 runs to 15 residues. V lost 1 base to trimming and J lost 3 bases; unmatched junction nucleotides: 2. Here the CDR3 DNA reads TGCGCCAGCAGCCAAGGACTAGCGGGATACTACGAGCAGTACTTC. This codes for CASSQGLAGYYEQYF.

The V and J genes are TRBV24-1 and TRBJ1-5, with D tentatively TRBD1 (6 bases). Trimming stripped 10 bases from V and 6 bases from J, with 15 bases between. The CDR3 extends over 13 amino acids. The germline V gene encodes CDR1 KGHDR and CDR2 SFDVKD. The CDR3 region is CATSTGYGQPQHF. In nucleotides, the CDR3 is TGTGCCACTAGCACAGGGTACGGTCAGCCCCAGCATTTT.

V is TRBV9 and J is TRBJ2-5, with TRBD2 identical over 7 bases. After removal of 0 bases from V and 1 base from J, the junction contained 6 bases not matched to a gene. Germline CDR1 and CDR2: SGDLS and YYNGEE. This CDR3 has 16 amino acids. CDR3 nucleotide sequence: TGTGCCAGCAGCGTAGTTCCTAGCGGCCCCCAAGAGACCCAGTACTTC. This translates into CASSVVPSGPQETQYF. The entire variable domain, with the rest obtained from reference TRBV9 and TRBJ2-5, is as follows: DSGVTQTPKHLITATGQRVTLRCSPRSGDLSVYWYQQSLDQGLQFLIQYYNGEERAKGNILERFSAQQFPDLHSELNLSSLELGDSALYFCASSVVPSGPQETQYFGPGTRLLVL.

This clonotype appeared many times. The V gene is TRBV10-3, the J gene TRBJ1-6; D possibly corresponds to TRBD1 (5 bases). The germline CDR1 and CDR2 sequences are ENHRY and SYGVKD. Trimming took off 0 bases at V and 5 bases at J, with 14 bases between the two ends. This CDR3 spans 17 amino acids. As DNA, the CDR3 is TGTGCCATCAGTGAGTCTAGGGGACTCAACAATAATTCACCCCTCCACTTT. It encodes CAISESRGLNNNSPLHF.

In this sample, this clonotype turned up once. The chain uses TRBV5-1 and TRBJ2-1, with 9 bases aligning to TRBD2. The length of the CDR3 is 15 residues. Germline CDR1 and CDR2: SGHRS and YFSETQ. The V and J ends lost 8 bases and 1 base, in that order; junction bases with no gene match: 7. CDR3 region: CASKLAGVSYNEQFF. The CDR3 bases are TGCGCCAGTAAATTAGCGGGGGTGTCCTACAATGAGCAGTTCTTC.

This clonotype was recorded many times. The CDR3 loop is CASSLGVNVLETQYF. Written as DNA, the CDR3 is TGTGCCAGCAGCTTAGGGGTGAACGTCCTTGAGACCCAGTACTTC. The V and J genes are TRBV7-3 and TRBJ2-5, with D unresolved. The V gene lost 2 bases and the J gene lost 5 bases, with 15 bases spanning the gap. Germline CDR1 SGHTA, CDR2 FQGTGA. The CDR3 contains 15 residues.

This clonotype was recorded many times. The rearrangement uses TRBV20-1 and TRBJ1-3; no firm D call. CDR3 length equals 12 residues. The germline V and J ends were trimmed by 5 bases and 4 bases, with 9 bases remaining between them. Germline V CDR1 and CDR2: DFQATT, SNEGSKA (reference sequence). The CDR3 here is CSAPMLGNTIYF. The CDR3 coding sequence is TGCAGTGCTCCCATGCTGGGAAACACCATATATTTT.

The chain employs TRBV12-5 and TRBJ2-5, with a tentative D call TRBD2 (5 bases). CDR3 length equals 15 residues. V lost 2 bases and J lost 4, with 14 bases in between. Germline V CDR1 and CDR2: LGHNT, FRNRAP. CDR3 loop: CASGLYRGGGETQYF. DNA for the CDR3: TGTGCTAGTGGTTTGTACCGAGGTGGAGGAGAGACCCAGTACTTC.

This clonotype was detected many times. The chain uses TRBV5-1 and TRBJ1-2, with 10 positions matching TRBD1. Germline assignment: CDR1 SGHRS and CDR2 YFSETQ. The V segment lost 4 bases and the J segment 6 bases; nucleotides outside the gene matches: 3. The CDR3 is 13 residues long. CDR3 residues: CASSRGQGDGYTF. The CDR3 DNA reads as TGCGCCAGCAGCCGAGGACAGGGGGATGGCTACACCTTC.

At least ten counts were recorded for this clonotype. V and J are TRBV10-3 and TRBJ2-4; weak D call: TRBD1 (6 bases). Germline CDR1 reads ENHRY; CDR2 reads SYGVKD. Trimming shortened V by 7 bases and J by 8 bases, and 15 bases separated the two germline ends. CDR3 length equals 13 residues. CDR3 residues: CAINRAFQDIQYF. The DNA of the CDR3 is TGTGCCATCAACAGGGCTTTCCAGGACATTCAGTACTTC.

The CDR3 coding sequence is TGTGCCAGCAGCTTAGTCGGGGGGCAATACAATGAGCAGTTCTTC. Translated: CASSLVGGQYNEQFF. The genes are TRBV7-2 and TRBJ2-1, with a tentative D call TRBD2 (7 bases). This CDR3 is 15 amino acids long. The V gene lost 1 base and the J gene lost 4 bases, with 11 bases spanning the gap. Germline V gene sequence: CDR1 SGHTA, CDR2 FQGNSA.

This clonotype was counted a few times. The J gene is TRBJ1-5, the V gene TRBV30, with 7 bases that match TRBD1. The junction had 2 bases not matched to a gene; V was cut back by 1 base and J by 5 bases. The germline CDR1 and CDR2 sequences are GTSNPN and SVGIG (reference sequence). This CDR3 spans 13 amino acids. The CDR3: CAWSEGAYQPQHF. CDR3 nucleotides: TGTGCCTGGAGTGAGGGGGCCTATCAGCCCCAGCATTTT.

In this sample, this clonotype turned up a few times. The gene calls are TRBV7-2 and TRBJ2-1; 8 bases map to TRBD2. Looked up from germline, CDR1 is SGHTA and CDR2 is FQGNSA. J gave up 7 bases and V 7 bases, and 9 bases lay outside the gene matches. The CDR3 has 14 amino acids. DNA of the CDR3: TGTGCCAGCAAATCCGGGGGGGCTCGAAATGAGCAGTTCTTC. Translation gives CASKSGGARNEQFF.